This T cell receptor (beta chain) is from a study of blood T cell repertoires in COVID-19. Study context: Samples came from the United States, Italy and Spain, spanning acute and convalescent COVID-19.

Original processing notes: Researchers report that nucleated cell counts were estimated from reference gene primer amplification. Clones were sequenced by immunoSEQ multiplex PCR, and TCRdb holds only the in-frame ones, with some missing. The DNA was the basis for D and trimming; V, J and clone size are from that table. The sample carries 84,000 or so clones, over 60% recorded once. CDR3 length: 13 residues. The chain is built from TRBV21-1 and TRBJ1-5. TRBV21-1 counts as a pseudogene. The TCR originated in a human donor in a cohort sampled during active COVID-19. Sequences were obtained from peripheral blood. DNA of the CDR3: TGTGCCGGGGGGGTGCATAGCAATCAGCCCCAGCATTTT. As protein: CAGGVHSNQPQHF.